This TCR beta chain was identified during a study of tumor-infiltrating lymphocytes in primary liver carcinoma. Joint extraction of RNA and DNA used about 17-30 mg of bulk tissue that was unsorted. With respect to this clonotype: Its antigen is unknown.

The study's findings and limits: Tumor region pairs showed greater overlap than either tumor-adjacent or tumor-blood pairs did.

With a constant-region primer, TCR beta cDNA was made from approximately 500 ng of total RNA. Slightly modified ARM-PCR, run as three nested multiplex PCR rounds, produced the TCR beta libraries. TRBV1-TRBV30 forward primers and a C-beta reverse primer were used in the first two PCR rounds, which each ran for approximately 10 cycles. TCRdb re-derived calls from the multiplex PCR reads in MiXCR, one entry per CDR3 protein. The table lists 90,000 to 100,000 distinct CDR3 sequences, roughly 69% of them singletons. The germline V gene has CDR1 SGHAT and CDR2 FQNNGV. This CDR3 contains 14 residues. The V end lost 5 bases, the J end lost 4 bases, and 12 bases lay between the germline ends.

The sequencing input was liver tumor tissue from sampling region 5. Subset specified: tumor region T5, tumor centre. The receptor was derived from a woman aged 60 to 75 with primary liver carcinoma and hepatitis B virus infection. This sequence joins TRBV11-2 and TRBJ2-1; D is perhaps TRBD2 (6 bases). The CDR3 nucleotides read TGTGCCAGCAGCACTAGCTCAGGGTACAATGAGCAGTTCTTC. Its translation is CASSTSSGYNEQFF.